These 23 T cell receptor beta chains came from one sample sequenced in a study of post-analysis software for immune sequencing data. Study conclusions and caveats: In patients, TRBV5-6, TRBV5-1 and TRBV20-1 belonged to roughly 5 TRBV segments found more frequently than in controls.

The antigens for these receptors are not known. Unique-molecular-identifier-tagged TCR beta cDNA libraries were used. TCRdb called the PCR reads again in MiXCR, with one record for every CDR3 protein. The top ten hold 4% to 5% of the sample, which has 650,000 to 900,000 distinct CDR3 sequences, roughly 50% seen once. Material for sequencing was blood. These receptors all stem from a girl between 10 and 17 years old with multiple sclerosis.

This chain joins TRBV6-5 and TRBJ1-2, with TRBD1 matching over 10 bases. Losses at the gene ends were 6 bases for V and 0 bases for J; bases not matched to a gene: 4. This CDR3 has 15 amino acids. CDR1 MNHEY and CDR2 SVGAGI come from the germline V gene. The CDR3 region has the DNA TGTGCCAGCAGGACAGGGGGCACCTCTAACTATGGCTACACCTTC. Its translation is CASRTGGTSNYGYTF.

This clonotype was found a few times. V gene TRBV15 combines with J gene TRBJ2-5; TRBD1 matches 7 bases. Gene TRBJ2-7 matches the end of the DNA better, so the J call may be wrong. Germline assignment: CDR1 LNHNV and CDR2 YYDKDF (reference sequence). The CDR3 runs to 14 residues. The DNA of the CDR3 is TGTGCCACCAGCGGGTCTTGGGACAGCTACGAGCAGTACTTC. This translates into CATSGSWDSYEQYF.

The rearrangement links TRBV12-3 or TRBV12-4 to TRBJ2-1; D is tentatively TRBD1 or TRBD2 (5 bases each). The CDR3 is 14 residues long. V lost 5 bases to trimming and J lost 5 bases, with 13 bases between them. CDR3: CASSPRASNNEQFF. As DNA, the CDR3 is TGTGCCAGCAGTCCCAGGGCTAGCAACAATGAGCAGTTCTTC.

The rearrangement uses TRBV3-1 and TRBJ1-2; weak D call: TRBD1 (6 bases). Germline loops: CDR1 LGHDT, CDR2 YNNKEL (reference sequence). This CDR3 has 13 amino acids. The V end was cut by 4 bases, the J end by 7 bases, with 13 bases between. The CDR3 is CASSLWGQSGYTF. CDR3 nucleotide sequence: TGTGCCAGCAGCCTTTGGGGGCAGAGTGGCTACACCTTC. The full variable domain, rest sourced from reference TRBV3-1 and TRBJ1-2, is DTAVSQTPKYLVTQMGNDKSIKCEQNLGHDTMYWYKQDSKKFLKIMFSYNNKELIINETVPNRFSPKSPDKAHLNLHINSLELGDSAVYFCASSLWGQSGYTFGSGTRLTVV.

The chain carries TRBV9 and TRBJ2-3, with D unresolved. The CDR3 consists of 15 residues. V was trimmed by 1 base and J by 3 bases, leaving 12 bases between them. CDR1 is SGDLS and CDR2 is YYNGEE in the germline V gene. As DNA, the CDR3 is TGTGCCAGCAGCGTACAACAGAAAGAAACAGATACGCAGTATTTT. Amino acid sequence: CASSVQQKETDTQYF. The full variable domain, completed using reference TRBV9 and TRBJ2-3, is DSGVTQTPKHLITATGQRVTLRCSPRSGDLSVYWYQQSLDQGLQFLIQYYNGEERAKGNILERFSAQQFPDLHSELNLSSLELGDSALYFCASSVQQKETDTQYFGPGTRLTVL.

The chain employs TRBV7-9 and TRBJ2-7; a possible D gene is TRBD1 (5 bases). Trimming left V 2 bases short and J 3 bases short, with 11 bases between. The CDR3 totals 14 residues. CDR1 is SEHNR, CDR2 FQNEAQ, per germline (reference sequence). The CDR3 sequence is CASSLSRVDYEQYF. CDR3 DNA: TGTGCCAGCAGCTTATCCAGGGTCGACTACGAGCAGTACTTC.

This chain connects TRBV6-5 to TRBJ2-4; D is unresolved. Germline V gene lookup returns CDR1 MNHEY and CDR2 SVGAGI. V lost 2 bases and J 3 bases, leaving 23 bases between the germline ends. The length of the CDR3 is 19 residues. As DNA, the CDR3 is TGTGCCAGCAGTTACGCTTTACCGACAAGAGACGGAGACAAAAACATTCAGTACTTC. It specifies CASSYALPTRDGDKNIQYF.

The CDR3, as DNA: TGTGCCTGGAGTGTCGAAAGGGTCCCGTTGGGAGATCAGCCCCAGCATTTT. This codes for CAWSVERVPLGDQPQHF. This chain joins TRBV30 and TRBJ1-5, with D unresolved. Trimming shortened V by 0 bases and J by 5 bases, and 20 bases separated the two germline ends. The germline V gene encodes CDR1 GTSNPN and CDR2 SVGIG (reference sequence). This CDR3 region has 17 residues.

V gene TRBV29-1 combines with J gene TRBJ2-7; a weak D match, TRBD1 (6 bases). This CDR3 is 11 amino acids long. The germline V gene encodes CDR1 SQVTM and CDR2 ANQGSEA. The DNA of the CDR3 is TGCAACGTGACAGGCCCCTACGAGCAGTACTTC. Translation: CNVTGPYEQYF.

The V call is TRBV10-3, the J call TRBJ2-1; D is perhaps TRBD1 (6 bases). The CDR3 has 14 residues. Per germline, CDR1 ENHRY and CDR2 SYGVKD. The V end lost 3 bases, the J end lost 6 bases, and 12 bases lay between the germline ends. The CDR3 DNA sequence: TGTGCCATCAGTGAAGACCGGACAGTCAATGAGCAGTTCTTC. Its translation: CAISEDRTVNEQFF.

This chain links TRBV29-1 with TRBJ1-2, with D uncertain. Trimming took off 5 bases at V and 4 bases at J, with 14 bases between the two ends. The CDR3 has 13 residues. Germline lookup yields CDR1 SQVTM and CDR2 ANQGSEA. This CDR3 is CSVYVAAIYGYTF. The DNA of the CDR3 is TGCAGCGTTTACGTGGCCGCCATCTATGGCTACACCTTC.

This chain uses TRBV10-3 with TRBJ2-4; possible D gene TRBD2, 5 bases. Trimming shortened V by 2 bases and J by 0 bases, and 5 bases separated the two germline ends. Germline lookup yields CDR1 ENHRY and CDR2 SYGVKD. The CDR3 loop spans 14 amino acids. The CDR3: CAISEGLAKNIQYF. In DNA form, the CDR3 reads TGTGCCATCAGTGAGGGACTAGCCAAAAACATTCAGTACTTC.

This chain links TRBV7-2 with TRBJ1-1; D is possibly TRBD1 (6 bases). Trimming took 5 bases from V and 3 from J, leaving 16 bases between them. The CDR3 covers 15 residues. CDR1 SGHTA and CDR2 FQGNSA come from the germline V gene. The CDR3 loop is CASSPEQGRYTEAFF. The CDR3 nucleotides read TGTGCCAGCAGCCCAGAGCAGGGGCGATACACTGAAGCTTTCTTT.

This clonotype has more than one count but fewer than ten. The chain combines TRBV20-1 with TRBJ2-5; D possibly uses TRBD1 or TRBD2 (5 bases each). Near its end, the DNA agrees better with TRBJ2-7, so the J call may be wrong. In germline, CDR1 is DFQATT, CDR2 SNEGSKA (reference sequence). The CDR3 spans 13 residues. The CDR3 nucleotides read TGCAGTGCGACGACCGGGACCACAGGCGAGCAGTACTTC. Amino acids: CSATTGTTGEQYF.

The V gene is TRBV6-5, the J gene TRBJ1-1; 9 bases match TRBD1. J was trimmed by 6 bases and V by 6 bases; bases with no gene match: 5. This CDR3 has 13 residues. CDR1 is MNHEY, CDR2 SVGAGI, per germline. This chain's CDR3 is CASSRRTGAEAFF. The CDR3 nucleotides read TGTGCCAGCAGCAGGAGGACAGGGGCTGAAGCTTTCTTT.

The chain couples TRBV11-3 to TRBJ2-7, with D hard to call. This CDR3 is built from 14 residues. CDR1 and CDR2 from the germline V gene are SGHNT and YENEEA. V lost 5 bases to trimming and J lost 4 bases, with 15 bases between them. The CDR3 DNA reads TGTGCCAGCAGCCAAGACGGCGATGGGTACGAGCAGTACTTC. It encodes CASSQDGDGYEQYF. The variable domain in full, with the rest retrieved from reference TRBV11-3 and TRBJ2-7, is EAGVVQSPRYKIIEKKQPVAFWCNPISGHNTLYWYLQNLGQGPELLIRYENEEAVDDSQLPKDRFSAERLKGVDSTLKIQPAELGDSAVYLCASSQDGDGYEQYFGPGTRLTVT.

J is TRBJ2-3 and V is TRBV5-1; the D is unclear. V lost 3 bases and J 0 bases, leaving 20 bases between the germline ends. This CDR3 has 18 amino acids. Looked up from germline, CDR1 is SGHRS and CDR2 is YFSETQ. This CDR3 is CASSSLGSGATSTDTQYF. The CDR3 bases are TGCGCCAGCAGCTCGCTAGGTTCAGGAGCGACCAGCACAGATACGCAGTATTTT.

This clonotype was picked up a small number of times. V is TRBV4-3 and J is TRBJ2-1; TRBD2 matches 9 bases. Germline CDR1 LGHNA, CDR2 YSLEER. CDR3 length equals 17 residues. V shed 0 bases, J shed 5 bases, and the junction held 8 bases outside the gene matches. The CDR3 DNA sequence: TGCGCCAGCAGCCAAGATCTGTATCTAGCGGGGAACAATGAGCAGTTCTTC. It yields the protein CASSQDLYLAGNNEQFF.

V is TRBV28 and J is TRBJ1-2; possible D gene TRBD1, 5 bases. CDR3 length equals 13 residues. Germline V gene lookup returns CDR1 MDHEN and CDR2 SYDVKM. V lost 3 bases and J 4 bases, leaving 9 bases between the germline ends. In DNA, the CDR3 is TGTGCCAGCAGTTTGGGCAGGGCCTATGGCTACACCTTC. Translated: CASSLGRAYGYTF.

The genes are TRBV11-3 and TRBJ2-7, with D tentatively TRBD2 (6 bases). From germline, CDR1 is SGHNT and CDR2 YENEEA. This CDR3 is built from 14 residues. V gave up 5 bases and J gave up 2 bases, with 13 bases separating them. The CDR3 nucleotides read TGTGCCAGCAGCGAACCGGGACTCCCCTACGAGCAGTACTTC. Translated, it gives CASSEPGLPYEQYF. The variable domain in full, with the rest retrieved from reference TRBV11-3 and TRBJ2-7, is EAGVVQSPRYKIIEKKQPVAFWCNPISGHNTLYWYLQNLGQGPELLIRYENEEAVDDSQLPKDRFSAERLKGVDSTLKIQPAELGDSAVYLCASSEPGLPYEQYFGPGTRLTVT.

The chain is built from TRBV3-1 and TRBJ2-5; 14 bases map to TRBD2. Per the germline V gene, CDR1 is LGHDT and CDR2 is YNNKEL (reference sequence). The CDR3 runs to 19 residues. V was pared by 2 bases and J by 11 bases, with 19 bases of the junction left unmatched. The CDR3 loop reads CASSQRSGTGLAGVAGQYF. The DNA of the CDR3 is TGTGCCAGCAGCCAACGGTCGGGAACGGGACTAGCGGGAGTAGCTGGGCAGTACTTC.

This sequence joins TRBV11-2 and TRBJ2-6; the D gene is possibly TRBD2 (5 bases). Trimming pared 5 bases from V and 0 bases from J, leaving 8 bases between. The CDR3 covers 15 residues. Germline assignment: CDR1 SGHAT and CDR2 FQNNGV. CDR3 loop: CASSQRSSGANVLTF. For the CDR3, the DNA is TGTGCCAGCAGCCAGCGGAGCTCTGGGGCCAACGTCCTGACTTTC.

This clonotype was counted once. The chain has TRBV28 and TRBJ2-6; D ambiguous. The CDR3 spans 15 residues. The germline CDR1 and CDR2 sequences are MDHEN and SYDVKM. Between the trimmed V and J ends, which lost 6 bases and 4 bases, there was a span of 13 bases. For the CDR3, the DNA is TGTGCCAGCAGATTGATGAGCTCGGGGGCCAACGTCCTGACTTTC. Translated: CASRLMSSGANVLTF.